Reported below is one TCR beta chain. Antigen: not known. Trimming took 5 bases from V and 7 from J, leaving 24 bases between them. Germline loops: CDR1 SGHVS, CDR2 FNYEAQ. The CDR3 spans 17 residues. TCRdb's table, derived via immunoSEQ multiplex PCR, lists solely in-frame clones and lacks some. The sample carries about 130,000 clones, approximately 86% recorded once. During the collection period, no donor immune events like infections were recorded. This specimen comes from a study of identifying expanded T cells in peripheral blood. Study observations and caveats: Across healthy donors, higher total template counts meant significantly greater approximately two-week count variance. Technical replicates showed roughly 1.2 changed clones; around 2 weeks 15 to 20; four weeks 19.

The sample comprised blood. The sequence derives from a person between 18 and 75 years old in good health. The chain recombines TRBV7-6 with TRBJ2-1; tentative D call: TRBD2 (7 bases). CDR3 in amino acids: CASSLPLWRGPRNEQFF. As DNA, the CDR3 is TGTGCCAGCAGCCTACCCCTCTGGCGGGGGCCGCGGAATGAGCAGTTCTTC. The variable domain in full, completed from reference TRBV7-6 and TRBJ2-1, reads GAGVSQSPRYKVTKRGQDVALRCDPISGHVSLYWYRQALGQGPEFLTYFNYEAQQDKSGLPNDRFSAERPEGSISTLTIQRTEQRDSAMYRCASSLPLWRGPRNEQFFGPGTRLTVL.